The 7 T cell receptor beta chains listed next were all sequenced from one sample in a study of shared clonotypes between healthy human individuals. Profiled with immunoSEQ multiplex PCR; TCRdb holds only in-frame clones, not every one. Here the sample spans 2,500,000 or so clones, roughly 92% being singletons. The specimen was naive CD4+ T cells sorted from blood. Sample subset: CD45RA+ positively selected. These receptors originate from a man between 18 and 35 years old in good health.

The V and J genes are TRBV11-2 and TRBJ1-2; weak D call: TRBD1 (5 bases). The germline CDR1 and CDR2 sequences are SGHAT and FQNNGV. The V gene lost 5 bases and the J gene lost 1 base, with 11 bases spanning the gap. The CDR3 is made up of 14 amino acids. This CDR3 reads CASSKGTFNYGYTF. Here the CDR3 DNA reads TGTGCCAGCAGCAAAGGGACCTTTAACTATGGCTACACCTTC.

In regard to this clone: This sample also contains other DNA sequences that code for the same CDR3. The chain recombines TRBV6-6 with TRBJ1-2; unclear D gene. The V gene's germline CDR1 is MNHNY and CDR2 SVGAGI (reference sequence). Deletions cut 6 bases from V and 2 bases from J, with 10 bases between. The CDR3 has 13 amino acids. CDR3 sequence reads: CASSPDPNYGYTF. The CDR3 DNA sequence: TGTGCCAGCAGCCCTGACCCAAACTATGGCTACACCTTC.

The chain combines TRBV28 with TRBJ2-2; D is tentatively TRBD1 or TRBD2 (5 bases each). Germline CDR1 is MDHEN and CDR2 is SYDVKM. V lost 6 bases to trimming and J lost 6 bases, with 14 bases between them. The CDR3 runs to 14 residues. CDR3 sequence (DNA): TGTGCCAGCAGGGGTACCCTGGGGGCCGGGGAGCTGTTTTTT. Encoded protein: CASRGTLGAGELFF.

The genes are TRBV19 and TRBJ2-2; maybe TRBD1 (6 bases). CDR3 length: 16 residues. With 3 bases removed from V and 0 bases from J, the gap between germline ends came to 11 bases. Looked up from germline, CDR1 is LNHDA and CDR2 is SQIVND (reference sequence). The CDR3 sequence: CASSILQGTNTGELFF. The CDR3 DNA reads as TGTGCCAGTAGTATCTTACAGGGTACGAACACCGGGGAGCTGTTTTTT.

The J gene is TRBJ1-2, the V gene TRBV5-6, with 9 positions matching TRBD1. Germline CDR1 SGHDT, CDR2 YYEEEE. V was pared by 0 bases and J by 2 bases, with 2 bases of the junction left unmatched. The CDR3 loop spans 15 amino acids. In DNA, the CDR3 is TGTGCCAGCAGCTTGGCCGGGACAGGGAACTATGGCTACACCTTC. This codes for CASSLAGTGNYGYTF.

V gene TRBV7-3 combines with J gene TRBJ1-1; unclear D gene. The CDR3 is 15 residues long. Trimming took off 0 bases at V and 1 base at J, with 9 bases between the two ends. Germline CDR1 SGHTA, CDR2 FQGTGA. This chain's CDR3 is CASSLTGLPNTEAFF. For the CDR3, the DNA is TGTGCCAGCAGCTTAACGGGCCTCCCGAACACTGAAGCTTTCTTT. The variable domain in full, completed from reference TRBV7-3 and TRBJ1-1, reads GAGVSQTPSNKVTEKGKYVELRCDPISGHTALYWYRQSLGQGPEFLIYFQGTGAADDSGLPNDRFFAVRPEGSVSTLKIQRTERGDSAVYLCASSLTGLPNTEAFFGQGTRLTVV.

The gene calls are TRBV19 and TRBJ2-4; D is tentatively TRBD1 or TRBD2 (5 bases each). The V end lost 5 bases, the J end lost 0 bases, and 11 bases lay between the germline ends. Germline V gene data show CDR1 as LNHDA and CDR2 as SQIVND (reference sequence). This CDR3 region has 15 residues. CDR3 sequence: CASSVGVLAKNIQYF. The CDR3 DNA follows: TGTGCCAGTAGTGTGGGGGTTCTAGCCAAAAACATTCAGTACTTC.